Shown below are 27 T cell receptor beta chains from a single sample sequenced in a study of T cell responses to AZD1222 COVID-19 vaccine. Only in-frame clones appear in the TCRdb table, and some are missing; sequencing was by immunoSEQ multiplex PCR. The sample yields roughly 110,000 clones, roughly 90% seen once. Source: peripheral blood, taken on day 0 of AZD1222 vaccination. The receptors shown here come from an adult in good health.

V usage is TRBV12-3 or TRBV12-4 and J usage is TRBJ2-7; possibly TRBD1 for D (6 bases). The ends were cut back, 7 bases at V and 0 bases at J, with 10 bases in the middle. CDR3 length: 13 residues. The CDR3 protein is CASNTGHSYEQYF. The CDR3 DNA follows: TGTGCCAGCAACACAGGGCACTCCTACGAGCAGTACTTC.

The V and J genes are TRBV20-1 and TRBJ1-2, with TRBD1 matching 8 bases. Germline CDR1 is DFQATT and CDR2 is SNEGSKA (reference sequence). There are 11 residues in the CDR3. After removal of 7 bases from V and 6 bases from J, the junction contained 4 bases not matched to a gene. The CDR3 DNA is TGCAGTGTACAGGGGGATAATGGCTACACCTTC. It translates to CSVQGDNGYTF.

The chain carries TRBV27 and TRBJ2-1; a weak D match, TRBD1 (5 bases). In germline, CDR1 is MNHEY, CDR2 SMNVEV (reference sequence). The CDR3 runs to 13 residues. Trimming removed 6 bases at V and 5 bases at J, with 11 bases between. The CDR3 DNA follows: TGTGCCAGCAGCCTTACAGGCAACAATGAGCAGTTCTTC. Protein: CASSLTGNNEQFF.

V is TRBV9 and J is TRBJ1-4; a weak D match, TRBD1 (6 bases). Germline V gene lookup returns CDR1 SGDLS and CDR2 YYNGEE. V lost 0 bases and J 7 bases, leaving 10 bases between the germline ends. This CDR3 comprises 14 residues. The CDR3 reads CASSVDRAGEKLFF. The CDR3 nucleotides are TGTGCCAGCAGCGTAGACAGGGCGGGTGAAAAACTGTTTTTT.

This clone was counted a single time. In DNA form, the CDR3 reads TGTGCCAGTAGTATAGGGCGGAACTATGGCTACACCTTC. Its protein is CASSIGRNYGYTF. The chain employs TRBV19 and TRBJ1-2; D is undetermined. Germline CDR1 LNHDA, CDR2 SQIVND (reference sequence). The ends were cut back, 1 base at V and 2 bases at J, with 5 bases in the middle. The CDR3 totals 13 residues.

The chain recombines TRBV19 with TRBJ2-7, with D possibly matching TRBD1 (6 bases). Germline CDR1 reads LNHDA; CDR2 reads SQIVND (reference sequence). Trimming shortened V by 5 bases and J by 3 bases, and 14 bases separated the two germline ends. CDR3 size: 14 residues. The CDR3 DNA reads TGTGCCAGTAGTGGGATGGACAGAAACTACGAGCAGTACTTC. It translates to CASSGMDRNYEQYF.

This chain links TRBV12-3 or TRBV12-4 with TRBJ1-1, with a weak D call TRBD1 (6 bases). This CDR3 spans 13 amino acids. Trimming cost V 10 bases and J 1 base, with 13 bases left between them. In DNA form, the CDR3 reads TGTGCCACCCTCTCGGACAGGAACACTGAAGCTTTCTTT. It specifies CATLSDRNTEAFF.

The chain couples TRBV7-3 to TRBJ2-2; possibly TRBD1 for D (6 bases). Trimming took off 4 bases at V and 7 bases at J, with 16 bases between the two ends. CDR1 and CDR2 (germline): SGHTA, FQGTGA. There are 15 residues in the CDR3. CDR3 protein: CASSSGQQGIGELFF. CDR3 sequence (DNA): TGTGCCAGCAGCTCGGGCCAACAGGGTATCGGGGAGCTGTTTTTT.

The rearrangement joins TRBV5-1 to TRBJ1-2; D ambiguous. V gave up 5 bases and J gave up 3 bases, with 11 bases separating them. This CDR3 spans 13 amino acids. Germline V gene sequence: CDR1 SGHRS, CDR2 YFSETQ. CDR3: CASRWTEYYGYTF. CDR3 in DNA: TGCGCCAGCAGATGGACGGAATACTATGGCTACACCTTC.

The chain carries TRBV11-3 and TRBJ1-1; D may be TRBD1 (5 bases). The CDR3 consists of 14 residues. Trimming removed 2 bases at V and 4 bases at J, with 11 bases between. CDR1 is SGHNT and CDR2 is YENEEA in the germline V gene. The CDR3 DNA reads TGTGCCAGCAGCTTAACTGGGACTGTCACTGAAGCTTTCTTT. Amino acid sequence: CASSLTGTVTEAFF. Supplemented by reference TRBV11-3 and TRBJ1-1, the full variable domain reads EAGVVQSPRYKIIEKKQPVAFWCNPISGHNTLYWYLQNLGQGPELLIRYENEEAVDDSQLPKDRFSAERLKGVDSTLKIQPAELGDSAVYLCASSLTGTVTEAFFGQGTRLTVV.

V gene TRBV7-8 combines with J gene TRBJ2-7; 10 positions match TRBD2. Germline V CDR1 and CDR2: SGHVS, FQNEAQ. Unmatched junction bases numbered 8, after V lost 4 bases and J lost 5 bases. This CDR3 comprises 15 residues. As DNA, the CDR3 is TGTGCCAGCAGCTCCCGATCTAGCGGGAGCCACGAGCAGTACTTC. Its protein is CASSSRSSGSHEQYF.

The genes are TRBV5-1 and TRBJ1-3; no definite D call. V shed 2 bases and J shed 4 bases, with 10 bases lying between them. The CDR3 consists of 14 residues. Germline loops: CDR1 SGHRS, CDR2 YFSETQ. CDR3 protein: CASSFERPGNTIYF. The CDR3 DNA is TGCGCCAGCAGCTTCGAGAGACCCGGAAACACCATATATTTT.

A few counts support this clone. The CDR3 region is CASGSNQPQHF. DNA of the CDR3: TGTGCCAGCGGTAGCAATCAGCCCCAGCATTTT. The rearrangement uses TRBV6-5 and TRBJ1-5; D gene unclear. V was shortened by 8 bases and J by 0 bases, with 2 bases between the two germline ends. This CDR3 has 11 amino acids. Germline values: CDR1 MNHEY, CDR2 SVGAGI.

This chain links TRBV7-3 with TRBJ2-3; D gene ambiguous. Trimming cost V 5 bases and J 1 base, with 7 bases left between them. The CDR3 extends over 13 amino acids. Germline CDR1 and CDR2: SGHTA and FQGTGA. CDR3 loop: CASSPVGTDTQYF. The CDR3 DNA sequence: TGTGCCAGCAGCCCTGTCGGCACAGATACGCAGTATTTT.

CDR3 region: CASVVDGRTEAFF. The CDR3 DNA is TGTGCTAGTGTGGTTGACGGGAGGACTGAAGCTTTCTTT. V and J are TRBV12-5 and TRBJ1-1; D uncertain. The germline V and J ends were trimmed by 7 bases and 5 bases, with 14 bases remaining between them. There are 13 residues in the CDR3. Germline CDR1 is LGHNT and CDR2 is FRNRAP.

The chain has TRBV5-6 and TRBJ2-1; D not certain. This CDR3 is built from 12 residues. Trimming took off 0 bases at V and 10 bases at J, with 8 bases between the two ends. CDR1 is SGHDT and CDR2 is YYEEEE in the germline V gene. CDR3 residues: CASSLGRREQFF. The DNA for the CDR3 is TGTGCCAGCAGCTTGGGGCGGCGCGAGCAGTTCTTC. Complete variable domain (other parts from reference TRBV5-6 and TRBJ2-1): DAGVTQSPTHLIKTRGQQVTLRCSPKSGHDTVSWYQQALGQGPQFIFQYYEEEERQRGNFPDRFSGHQFPNYSSELNVNALLLGDSALYLCASSLGRREQFFGPGTRLTVL.

V and J are TRBV7-2 and TRBJ2-7; 9 bases are a match to TRBD2. The length of the CDR3 is 15 residues. The V gene end was trimmed by 2 bases and the J gene end by 3 bases; junction bases not matched to a gene: 5. The germline V gene encodes CDR1 SGHTA and CDR2 FQGNSA. In DNA form, the CDR3 reads TGTGCCAGCAGCTTACACAGTAGCGGGGGCTACGAGCAGTACTTC. Residues: CASSLHSSGGYEQYF.

The CDR3 DNA reads as TGTGCCAGCAGCCAAGATAGAGGGCGGGAGGGCGCGACAGATACGCAGTATTTT. It translates to CASSQDRGREGATDTQYF. The chain is built from TRBV3-1 (or the pseudogene TRBV3-2) and TRBJ2-3, with 9 bases lining up with TRBD2. V lost 0 bases, J lost 3 bases, and 10 bases stayed unmatched. The germline V gene encodes CDR1 LGHDT and CDR2 YNNKEL (reference sequence). The CDR3 extends over 18 amino acids.

The chain carries TRBV11-2 and TRBJ2-2; D uncertain. The germline gives CDR1 SGHAT, CDR2 FQNNGV. V was shortened by 1 base and J by 12 bases, with 6 bases between the two germline ends. The CDR3 has 11 amino acids. CDR3 in DNA: TGTGCCAGCAGCTTAGGAGTTCAGCTGTTTTTT. Its protein is CASSLGVQLFF.

The chain combines TRBV2 with TRBJ2-2, with D possibly matching TRBD2 (7 bases). Germline loops: CDR1 SNHLY, CDR2 FYNNEI. Trimming left V 10 bases short and J 4 bases short, with 16 bases between. The CDR3 has 14 amino acids. DNA of the CDR3: TGTGCCACACTAAGGGGGGGTGTCACCGGGGAGCTGTTTTTT. Translated: CATLRGGVTGELFF.

The chain employs TRBV6-4 and TRBJ1-1; unclear D gene. This CDR3 region has 13 residues. Deletions cut 5 bases from V and 6 bases from J, with 13 bases between. Germline-derived CDR1 and CDR2 are MRHNA and SNTAGT. The CDR3 DNA reads TGTGCCAGCAGTTCCCGACATAATTCTGAAGCTTTCTTT. As protein: CASSSRHNSEAFF.

The table lists this clone with a count of one. The rearrangement links TRBV6-5 to TRBJ2-5; a weak D match, TRBD1 (7 bases). Trimming cost V 4 bases and J 7 bases, with 22 bases left between them. There are 16 residues in the CDR3. Per the germline V gene, CDR1 is MNHEY and CDR2 is SVGAGI. CDR3 region: CASSSQGWGQEGTQYF. CDR3 in DNA: TGTGCCAGCAGTTCACAGGGGTGGGGTCAGGAGGGGACCCAGTACTTC.

J is TRBJ1-2 and V is TRBV3-1 (or the pseudogene TRBV3-2); maybe TRBD1 (5 bases). Trimming stripped 4 bases from V and 8 bases from J, with 17 bases between. The CDR3 sequence is 14 residues long. Germline V lookup: CDR1 LGHDT, CDR2 YNNKEL (reference sequence). For the CDR3, the DNA is TGTGCCAGCAGCCCTACCGGGACGGTCGGGGGCTACACCTTC. Protein sequence: CASSPTGTVGGYTF.

This chain joins TRBV30 and TRBJ1-1, with 8 nucleotides matching TRBD1. The length of the CDR3 is 14 residues. Looked up from germline, CDR1 is GTSNPN and CDR2 is SVGIG (reference sequence). After removal of 0 bases from V and 2 bases from J, the junction contained 2 bases not matched to a gene. The CDR3 loop reads CAWSVSGGNTEAFF. The CDR3 DNA is TGTGCCTGGAGTGTATCAGGGGGCAACACTGAAGCTTTCTTT. The full variable domain, rest sourced from reference TRBV30 and TRBJ1-1, is SQTIHQWPATLVQPVGSPLSLECTVEGTSNPNLYWYRQAAGRGLQLLFYSVGIGQISSEVPQNLSASRPQDRQFILSSKKLLLSDSGFYLCAWSVSGGNTEAFFGQGTRLTVV.

The chain has TRBV2 and TRBJ2-1; 10 positions match TRBD1. The V gene end was trimmed by 4 bases and the J gene end by 4 bases; junction bases not matched to a gene: 1. The CDR3 length is 14 residues. The germline gives CDR1 SNHLY, CDR2 FYNNEI. Here the CDR3 reads CASSGDRGYNEQFF. CDR3 nucleotide sequence: TGTGCCAGCAGTGGGGACAGGGGATACAATGAGCAGTTCTTC.

The V call is TRBV5-6, the J call TRBJ1-1; D not resolved. Trimming took 6 bases from V and 0 from J, leaving 12 bases between them. The V gene's germline CDR1 is SGHDT and CDR2 YYEEEE. The CDR3 spans 14 residues. CDR3 sequence: CASILRYMNTEAFF. The CDR3 nucleotides read TGTGCCAGCATTCTGCGGTACATGAACACTGAAGCTTTCTTT.

The gene calls are TRBV10-2 and TRBJ1-5, with D hard to call. Trimming stripped 10 bases from V and 4 bases from J, with 14 bases between. Germline-derived CDR1 and CDR2 are WSHSY and SAAADI. CDR3 length: 13 amino acids. The CDR3 spells CATTHGRNQPQHF. CDR3 coding DNA: TGCGCCACCACCCACGGACGGAATCAGCCCCAGCATTTT.